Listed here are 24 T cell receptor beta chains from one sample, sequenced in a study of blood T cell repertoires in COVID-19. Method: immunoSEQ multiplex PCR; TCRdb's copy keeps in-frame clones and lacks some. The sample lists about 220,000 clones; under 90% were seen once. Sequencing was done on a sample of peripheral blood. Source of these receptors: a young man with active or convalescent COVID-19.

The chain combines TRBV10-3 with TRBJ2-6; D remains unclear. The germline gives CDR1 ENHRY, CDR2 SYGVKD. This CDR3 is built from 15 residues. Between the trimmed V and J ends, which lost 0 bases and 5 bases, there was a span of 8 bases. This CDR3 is CAISESSGRANVLTF. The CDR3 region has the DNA TGTGCCATCAGTGAGTCTTCGGGTAGGGCCAACGTCCTGACTTTC.

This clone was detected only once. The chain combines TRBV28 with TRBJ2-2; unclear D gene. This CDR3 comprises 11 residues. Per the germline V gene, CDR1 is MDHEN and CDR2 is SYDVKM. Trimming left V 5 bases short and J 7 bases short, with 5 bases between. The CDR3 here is CASSRIGELFF. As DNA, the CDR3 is TGTGCCAGCAGTCGTATCGGGGAGCTGTTTTTT.

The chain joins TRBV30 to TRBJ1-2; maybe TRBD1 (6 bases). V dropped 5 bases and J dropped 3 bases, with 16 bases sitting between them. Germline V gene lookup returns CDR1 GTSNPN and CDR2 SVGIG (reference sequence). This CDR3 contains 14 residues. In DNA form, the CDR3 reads TGTGCCTGGGATGGGACATGGGCTCACTATGGCTACACCTTC. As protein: CAWDGTWAHYGYTF. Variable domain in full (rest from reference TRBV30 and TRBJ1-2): SQTIHQWPATLVQPVGSPLSLECTVEGTSNPNLYWYRQAAGRGLQLLFYSVGIGQISSEVPQNLSASRPQDRQFILSSKKLLLSDSGFYLCAWDGTWAHYGYTFGSGTRLTVV.

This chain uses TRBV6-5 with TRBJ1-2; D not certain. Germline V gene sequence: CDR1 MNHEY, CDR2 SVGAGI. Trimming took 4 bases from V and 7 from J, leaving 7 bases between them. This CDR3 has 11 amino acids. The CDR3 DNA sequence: TGTGCCAGCAGTTCGAGGTTTGGCTACACCTTC. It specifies CASSSRFGYTF.

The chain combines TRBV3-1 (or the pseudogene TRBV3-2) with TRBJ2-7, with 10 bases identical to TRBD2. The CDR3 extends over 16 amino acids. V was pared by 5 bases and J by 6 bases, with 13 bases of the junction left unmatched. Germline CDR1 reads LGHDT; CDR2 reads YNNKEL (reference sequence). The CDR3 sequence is CASSVGLAERGPEQYF. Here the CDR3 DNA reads TGTGCCAGCAGCGTCGGACTAGCGGAGAGAGGGCCCGAGCAGTACTTC.

The DNA of the CDR3 is TGTGCTAGTGGTTTGGGAGAGGGGGCAAGGAGGAACACCATATATTTT. Protein sequence: CASGLGEGARRNTIYF. This rearrangement joins TRBV12-5 to TRBJ1-3; the match to TRBD1 covers 7 bases. This CDR3 comprises 16 residues. J was trimmed by 7 bases and V by 1 base; bases with no gene match: 10. CDR1 and CDR2 (germline): LGHNT, FRNRAP.

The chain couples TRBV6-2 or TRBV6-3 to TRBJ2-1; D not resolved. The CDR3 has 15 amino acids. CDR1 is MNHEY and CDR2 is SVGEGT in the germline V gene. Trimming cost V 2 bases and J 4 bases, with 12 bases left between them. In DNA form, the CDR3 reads TGTGCCAGCAGTTACGATCAACAGCTTTACAATGAGCAGTTCTTC. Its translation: CASSYDQQLYNEQFF.

Here the CDR3 reads CASSLSRPPQGTEAFF. In DNA form, the CDR3 reads TGTGCCAGCAGCTTAAGTAGGCCGCCACAGGGGACTGAAGCTTTCTTT. The gene calls are TRBV11-2 and TRBJ1-1; 7 bases match TRBD1. The CDR3 extends over 16 amino acids. CDR1 and CDR2 (germline): SGHAT, FQNNGV. The V and J ends lost 2 bases and 5 bases, in that order; junction bases with no gene match: 11.

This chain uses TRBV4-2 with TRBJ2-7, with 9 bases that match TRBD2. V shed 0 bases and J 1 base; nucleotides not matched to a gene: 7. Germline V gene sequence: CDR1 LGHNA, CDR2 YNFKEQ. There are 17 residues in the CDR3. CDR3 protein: CASSQDQASGASYEQYF. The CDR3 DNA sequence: TGTGCCAGCAGCCAAGACCAGGCTAGCGGGGCTTCCTACGAGCAGTACTTC.

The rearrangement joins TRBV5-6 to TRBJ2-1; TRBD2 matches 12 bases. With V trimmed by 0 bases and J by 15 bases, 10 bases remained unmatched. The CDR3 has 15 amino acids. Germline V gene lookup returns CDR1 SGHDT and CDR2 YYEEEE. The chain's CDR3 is CASSLVGTSGSTGFF. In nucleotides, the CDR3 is TGTGCCAGCAGCTTGGTAGGGACTAGCGGGTCGACGGGGTTCTTC. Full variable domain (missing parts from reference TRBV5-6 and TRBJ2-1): DAGVTQSPTHLIKTRGQQVTLRCSPKSGHDTVSWYQQALGQGPQFIFQYYEEEERQRGNFPDRFSGHQFPNYSSELNVNALLLGDSALYLCASSLVGTSGSTGFFGPGTRLTVL.

The CDR3 loop is CASSLGTSRQGYLYEQYF. As DNA, the CDR3 is TGTGCCAGCAGCTTAGGAACTAGCAGACAGGGGTATCTCTACGAGCAGTACTTC. This chain joins TRBV7-8 and TRBJ2-7; 8 nucleotides match TRBD1. The germline gives CDR1 SGHVS, CDR2 FQNEAQ. This CDR3 region has 18 residues. The V segment lost 1 base and the J segment 3 bases; nucleotides outside the gene matches: 14.

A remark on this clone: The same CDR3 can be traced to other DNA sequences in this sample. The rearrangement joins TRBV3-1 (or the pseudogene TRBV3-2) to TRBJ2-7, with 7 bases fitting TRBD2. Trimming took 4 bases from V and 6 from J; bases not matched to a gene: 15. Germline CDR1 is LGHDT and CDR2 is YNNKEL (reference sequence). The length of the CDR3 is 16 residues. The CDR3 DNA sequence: TGTGCCAGCAGCCTTCTCCTAGCGGCTTCCTTGGCCGAGCAGTACTTC. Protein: CASSLLLAASLAEQYF.

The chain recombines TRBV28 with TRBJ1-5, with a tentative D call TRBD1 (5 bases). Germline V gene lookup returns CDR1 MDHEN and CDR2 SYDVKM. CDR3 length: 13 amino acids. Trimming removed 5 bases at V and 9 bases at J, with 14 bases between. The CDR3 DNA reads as TGTGCCAGCAGTGAGGGGAGGGGAGGGCCCCAGCATTTT. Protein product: CASSEGRGGPQHF. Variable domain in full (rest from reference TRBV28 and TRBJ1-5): DVKVTQSSRYLVKRTGEKVFLECVQDMDHENMFWYRQDPGLGLRLIYFSYDVKMKEKGDIPEGYSVSREKKERFSLILESASTNQTSMYLCASSEGRGGPQHFGDGTRLSIL.

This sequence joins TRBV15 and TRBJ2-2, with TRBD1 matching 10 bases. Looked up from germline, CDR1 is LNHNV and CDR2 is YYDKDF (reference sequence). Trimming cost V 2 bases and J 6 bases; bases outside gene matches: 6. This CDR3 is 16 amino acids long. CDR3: CATSRPGQGFAGELFF. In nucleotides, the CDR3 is TGTGCCACCAGCAGACCGGGACAGGGGTTTGCCGGGGAGCTGTTTTTT.

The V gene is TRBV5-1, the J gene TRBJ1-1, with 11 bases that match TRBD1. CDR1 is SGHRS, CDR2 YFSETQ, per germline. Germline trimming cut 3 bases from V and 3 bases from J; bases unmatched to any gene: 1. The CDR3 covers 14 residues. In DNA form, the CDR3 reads TGCGCCAGCAGCTGGGGACAGGGGGACACTGAAGCTTTCTTT. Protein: CASSWGQGDTEAFF.

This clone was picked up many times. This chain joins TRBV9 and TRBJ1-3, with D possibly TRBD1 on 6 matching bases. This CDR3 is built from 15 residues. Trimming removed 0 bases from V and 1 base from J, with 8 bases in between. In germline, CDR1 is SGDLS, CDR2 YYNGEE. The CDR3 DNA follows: TGTGCCAGCAGCGTAGAACAGGGTTCTGGAAACACCATATATTTT. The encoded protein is CASSVEQGSGNTIYF.

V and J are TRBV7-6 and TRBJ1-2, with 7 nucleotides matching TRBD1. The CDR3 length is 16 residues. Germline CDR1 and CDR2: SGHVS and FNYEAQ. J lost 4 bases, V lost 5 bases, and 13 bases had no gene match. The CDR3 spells CASSPFAGQTTYGYTF. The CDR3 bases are TGTGCCAGCAGCCCCTTCGCGGGACAGACTACCTATGGCTACACCTTC.

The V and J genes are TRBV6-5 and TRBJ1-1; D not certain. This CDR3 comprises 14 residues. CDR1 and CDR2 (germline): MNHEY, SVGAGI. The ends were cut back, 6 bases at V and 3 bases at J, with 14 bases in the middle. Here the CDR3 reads CASRNPGIYTEAFF. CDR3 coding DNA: TGTGCCAGCAGAAACCCGGGGATTTACACTGAAGCTTTCTTT.

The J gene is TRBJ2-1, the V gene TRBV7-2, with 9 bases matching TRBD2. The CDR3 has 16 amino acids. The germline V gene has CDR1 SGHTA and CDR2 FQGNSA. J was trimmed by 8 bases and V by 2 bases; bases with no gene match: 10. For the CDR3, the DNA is TGTGCCAGCAGCTTATCCTCAAGCGGGGGGCCCCATGAGCAGTTCTTC. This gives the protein CASSLSSSGGPHEQFF.

CDR3: CASSGQAPYEQYF. In DNA, the CDR3 is TGTGCCAGTAGTGGACAGGCACCCTACGAGCAGTACTTC. The chain combines TRBV19 with TRBJ2-7; the match to TRBD1 covers 7 bases. With 5 bases clipped from V and 2 bases from J, the junction kept 3 bases outside the gene matches. The CDR3 extends over 13 amino acids. Germline CDR1 reads LNHDA; CDR2 reads SQIVND (reference sequence).

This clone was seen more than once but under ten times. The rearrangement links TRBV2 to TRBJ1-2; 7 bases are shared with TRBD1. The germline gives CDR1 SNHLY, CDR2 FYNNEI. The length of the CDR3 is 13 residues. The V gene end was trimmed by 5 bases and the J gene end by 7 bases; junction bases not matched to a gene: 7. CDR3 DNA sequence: TGTGCCAGCAGTAGATTGGGACAGCTTGGCTACACCTTC. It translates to CASSRLGQLGYTF.

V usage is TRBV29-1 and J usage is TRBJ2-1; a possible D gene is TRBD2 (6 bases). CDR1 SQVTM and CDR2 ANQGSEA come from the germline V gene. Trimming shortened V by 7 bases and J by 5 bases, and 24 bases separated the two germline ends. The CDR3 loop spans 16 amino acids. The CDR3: CSASPFPRTTDNEQFF. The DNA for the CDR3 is TGCAGCGCTTCCCCGTTCCCTCGGACTACCGACAATGAGCAGTTCTTC.

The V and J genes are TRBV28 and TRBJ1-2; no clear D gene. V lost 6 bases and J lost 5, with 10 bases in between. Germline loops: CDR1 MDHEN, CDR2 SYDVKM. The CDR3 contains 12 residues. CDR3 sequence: CASSVNKYGYTF. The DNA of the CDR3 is TGTGCCAGCAGCGTCAACAAATATGGCTACACCTTC.

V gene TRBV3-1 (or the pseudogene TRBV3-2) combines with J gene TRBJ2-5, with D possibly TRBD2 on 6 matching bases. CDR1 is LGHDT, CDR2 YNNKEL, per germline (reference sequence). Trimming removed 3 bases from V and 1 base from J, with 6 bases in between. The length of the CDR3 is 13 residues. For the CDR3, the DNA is TGTGCCAGCAGCCAGGGACTCCAAGAGACCCAGTACTTC. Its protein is CASSQGLQETQYF.